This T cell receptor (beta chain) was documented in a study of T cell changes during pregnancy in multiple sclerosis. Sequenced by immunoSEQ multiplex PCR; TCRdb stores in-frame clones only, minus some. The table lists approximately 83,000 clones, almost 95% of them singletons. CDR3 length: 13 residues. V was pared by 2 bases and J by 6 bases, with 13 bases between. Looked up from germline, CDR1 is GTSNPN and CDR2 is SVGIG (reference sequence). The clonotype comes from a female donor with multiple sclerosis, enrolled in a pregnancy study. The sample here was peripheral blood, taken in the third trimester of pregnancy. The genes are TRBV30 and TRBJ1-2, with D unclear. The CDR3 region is CAWSKPAGNGYTF. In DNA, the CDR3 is TGTGCCTGGAGTAAACCTGCGGGAAATGGCTACACCTTC.